A single TCR beta chain is shown here with its context. It has no known antigen specificity. The record has no base qualities; no much larger clone is one base away. To sequence the TCRbeta CDR3 region, genomic DNA was isolated from the sorted cells. The immunoSEQ Assay was used for sequencing of TCRbeta CDR3 regions. In TCRdb, the immuneACCESS table is reduced to in-frame sequences with V and J assigned. These tables do not hold every clone; where another copy was compared, an unresolved V gene accounts for under half, and the others remain unexplained. The sample table contains roughly 64,000 clones; only one count was recorded for about 89% of them. The ten largest clones take up roughly 5.5% of the sample. Reading the germline V gene gives CDR1 SGHDT and CDR2 YYEEEE. The V and J ends are trimmed by 4 bases and 5 bases, leaving 16 bases between them. The CDR3 runs 14 amino acids, cysteine and phenylalanine included. Of all the DNA, just the CDR3 is kept, 42 bases in frame from base 1.

The data derive from a study of OX40 agonist ivuxolimab in advanced cancers. About the study as a whole: Ivuxolimab was a fully human IgG2 agonistic monoclonal antibody targeting the costimulatory receptor OX40 (CD134). Intravenous ivuxolimab was administered to patients every 2 weeks at six dose levels: 0.01, 0.1, 0.3, 1.5, 3 and 10 mg/kg. Of the roughly 54 patients in dose escalation, around 19 had hepatocellular carcinoma, around 15 had melanoma, 9 had renal cell carcinoma and 9 had head and neck cancer. In the dose-escalation cohort, roughly 82% of patients were male, and the mean age was around 60 years with a range of roughly 23 to 79. Prior anti-PD-1, anti-PD-L1 or anti-CTLA-4 therapy was permitted, and checkpoint inhibitors had been received by approximately 39% of dose-escalation patients. Partial responses occurred in three dose-escalation patients: two with cutaneous melanoma and one with hepatocellular carcinoma. The point of sequencing TCRbeta in the periphery was to test whether ivuxolimab changed TCR sequence diversity and drove clonal T-cell expansion. The monotherapy dose-escalation portion (N of about 57 patients) of the phase I ivuxolimab trial is reported in the paper.

General findings and caveats noted by the study authors: In the 0.1-3.0 mg/kg groups, partial responders had among the lowest normalized peripheral clonal expansion, particularly in CD8+ T cells. Low levels of normalized T-cell clonal expansion were also seen in some patients who did not respond. Which antigens the clonally expanded peripheral T cells were specific for was not determined. At doses of 0.1 to 3.0 mg/kg, clonal expansion of both CD4+ and CD8+ T cells in blood was seen between baseline and week 6. After ivuxolimab, expanded clones were on average more numerous among CD8+ T cells than among CD4+ T cells.

Patients with a history of autoimmune disease or receiving systemic immunosuppression were excluded from the trial. In every dose cohort, peripheral blood was drawn for TCR sequencing at baseline, cycle 4 day 1, and cycle 7 day 1. Samples came from an open-label, multicenter, first-in-human phase I dose-escalation trial of ivuxolimab. The trial enrolled adults with locally advanced or metastatic head and neck squamous cell, hepatocellular, melanoma or renal cell carcinoma. Before TCR sequencing, CD4+ T cells and CD8+ T cells from peripheral blood were sorted into separate populations. This specimen was CD4+ or CD8+ T cells sorted from blood, taken in a trial of the OX40 agonist ivuxolimab. This TCR derives from an adult with an advanced solid tumor such as melanoma, head and neck, liver or kidney cancer. The V and J segments used are TRBV5-6 and TRBJ2-7; the D gene is perhaps TRBD1, from 6 matching bases. Here is the DNA: TGTGCCAGCAGCAAACCGACAGGTGTCCACGAGCAGTACTTC. The encoded protein is CASSKPTGVHEQYF. Beyond the CDR3, the reference TRBV5-6 and TRBJ2-7 genes provide the residues; the full variable domain reads: DAGVTQSPTHLIKTRGQQVTLRCSPKSGHDTVSWYQQALGQGPQFIFQYYEEEERQRGNFPDRFSGHQFPNYSSELNVNALLLGDSALYLCASSKPTGVHEQYFGPGTRLTVT.